The 16 T cell receptor beta chains listed next were all sequenced from one sample in a study of shared T cell receptors in the human thymus (dated by TCRdb to the early 2020s). The library came from the immunoSEQ multiplex PCR assay. TCRdb provides this immuneACCESS table in a form limited to in-frame rearrangements. Some clones are lacking; in checked studies, under half of them reflect an unresolved V gene, and why the rest are absent is not known. The sample yields roughly 500,000 clones; around 82% were counted once. Of the sample, about 0.013% falls within the top ten clones. The same sample was also used in a study of human thymus T cells.

Sequenced input: thymocytes. The source is a boy younger than two with a congenital heart defect. Donor details come from another sample of the same person, matched by shared clones.

The V call is TRBV7-2, the J call TRBJ1-3, with unresolved D. The germline V gene encodes CDR1 SGHTA and CDR2 FQGNSA. Trimming cost V 3 bases and J 2 bases, with 14 bases left between them. The CDR3 sequence is 16 residues long. In DNA form, the CDR3 reads TGTGCCAGCAGCTTCTCCGGACTTGGGGCTGGAAACACCATATATTTT. Residues: CASSFSGLGAGNTIYF.

The J gene is TRBJ2-3, the V gene TRBV2; D might be TRBD1 (6 bases). V was pared by 4 bases and J by 5 bases, with 10 bases between. CDR1 and CDR2 from the germline V gene are SNHLY and FYNNEI. This CDR3 region has 13 residues. In nucleotides, the CDR3 is TGTGCCAGCAGTGGGTCCAGGGGAGATACGCAGTATTTT. Protein: CASSGSRGDTQYF.

The genes are TRBV5-6 and TRBJ1-2; TRBD1 might be the D (6 bases). CDR3 length equals 14 residues. Trimming shortened V by 4 bases and J by 4 bases, and 14 bases separated the two germline ends. Germline values: CDR1 SGHDT, CDR2 YYEEEE. The CDR3 DNA reads as TGTGCCAGCAGCGGGGGGGGGCGGAGCTATGGCTACACCTTC. This translates into CASSGGGRSYGYTF.

V usage is TRBV27 and J usage is TRBJ2-3; 15 bases match TRBD2. V shed 6 bases and J 0 bases; nucleotides not matched to a gene: 7. CDR3 length: 18 amino acids. Germline values: CDR1 MNHEY, CDR2 SMNVEV (reference sequence). The CDR3 bases are TGTGCCAGCAGACGGACTAGCGGGAGGGCTGAAAGCACAGATACGCAGTATTTT. Translating gives CASRRTSGRAESTDTQYF.

The gene calls are TRBV5-6 and TRBJ2-4; D is perhaps TRBD2 (5 bases). The germline V and J ends were trimmed by 3 bases and 2 bases, with 12 bases remaining between them. The CDR3 has 15 amino acids. In germline, CDR1 is SGHDT, CDR2 YYEEEE. In DNA, the CDR3 is TGTGCCAGCAGCTCAAACCCGGGGACCAAAAACATTCAGTACTTC. This gives the protein CASSSNPGTKNIQYF.

This chain links TRBV7-2 with TRBJ2-5; no clear D gene. V lost 5 bases and J 5 bases, leaving 9 bases between the germline ends. Germline-derived CDR1 and CDR2 are SGHTA and FQGNSA. The CDR3 is made up of 12 amino acids. CDR3 nucleotide sequence: TGTGCCAGCAGCCAGTCGGAGGAGACCCAGTACTTC. Protein product: CASSQSEETQYF.

The chain links TRBV9 to TRBJ2-1, with 8 bases identical to TRBD2. Germline V CDR1 and CDR2: SGDLS, YYNGEE. There are 14 residues in the CDR3. Trimming took 4 bases from V and 6 from J; bases not matched to a gene: 6. DNA for the CDR3: TGTGCCAGCAGCCCCCTACTAGCGGCCAATGAGCAGTTCTTC. The encoded protein is CASSPLLAANEQFF. The whole variable domain, filled in from reference TRBV9 and TRBJ2-1, reads DSGVTQTPKHLITATGQRVTLRCSPRSGDLSVYWYQQSLDQGLQFLIQYYNGEERAKGNILERFSAQQFPDLHSELNLSSLELGDSALYFCASSPLLAANEQFFGPGTRLTVL.

The CDR3 loop is CASSQDQASGRNNEQFF. The CDR3 DNA reads TGTGCCAGCAGCCAAGATCAGGCTAGCGGGAGGAACAATGAGCAGTTCTTC. V gene TRBV14 combines with J gene TRBJ2-1; 11 bases are a match to TRBD2. With V trimmed by 0 bases and J by 5 bases, 6 bases remained unmatched. This CDR3 contains 17 residues. Germline values: CDR1 SGHDN, CDR2 FVKESK.

In this sample, this clone turned up a few times. The chain employs TRBV29-1 and TRBJ2-3; D might be TRBD2 (5 bases). V was clipped by 0 bases and J by 0 bases, with 25 bases between them. Germline values: CDR1 SQVTM, CDR2 ANQGSEA. CDR3 length equals 20 residues. This CDR3 reads CSVEDPWTGNSMVSTDTQYF. CDR3 DNA: TGCAGCGTTGAAGATCCATGGACTGGCAACTCAATGGTTAGCACAGATACGCAGTATTTT.

This clone showed up just a few times. This chain uses TRBV28 with TRBJ1-5, with 8 nucleotides matching TRBD1. CDR1 and CDR2 (germline): MDHEN, SYDVKM. V shed 3 bases and J 3 bases; nucleotides not matched to a gene: 4. This CDR3 has 15 amino acids. This chain's CDR3 is CASSFEDRVNQPQHF. The CDR3 DNA is TGTGCCAGCAGTTTTGAGGACAGGGTCAATCAGCCCCAGCATTTT.

Only a few counts were recorded for this clone. The rearrangement joins TRBV11-2 to TRBJ2-1; 10 nucleotides match TRBD2. V was pared by 1 base and J by 3 bases, with 6 bases of the junction left unmatched. Looked up from germline, CDR1 is SGHAT and CDR2 is FQNNGV. CDR3 length: 17 residues. The CDR3 sequence is CASSLGGSGRLYNEQFF. The CDR3 bases are TGTGCCAGCAGCTTAGGAGGTAGCGGGAGGCTCTACAATGAGCAGTTCTTC.

The V and J genes are TRBV7-2 and TRBJ2-3, with D maybe TRBD2 (6 bases). V was clipped by 4 bases and J by 0 bases, with 11 bases between them. The CDR3 length is 15 residues. Germline CDR1 reads SGHTA; CDR2 reads FQGNSA. The CDR3 region has the DNA TGTGCCAGCAGCTCTCTAGCGTACAGCACAGATACGCAGTATTTT. It is translated as CASSSLAYSTDTQYF.

This clone is a singleton in its sample. The rearrangement links TRBV11-2 to TRBJ2-7, with 8 bases fitting TRBD1. There are 14 residues in the CDR3. The germline V gene has CDR1 SGHAT and CDR2 FQNNGV. With 5 bases clipped from V and 6 bases from J, the junction kept 9 bases outside the gene matches. The CDR3 sequence is CASSRDRTFAEQYF. CDR3 DNA: TGTGCCAGCAGCCGGGACAGGACATTCGCCGAGCAGTACTTC.

This chain links TRBV9 with TRBJ1-1; D call uncertain. This CDR3 spans 13 amino acids. Germline-derived CDR1 and CDR2 are SGDLS and YYNGEE. Deletions cut 0 bases from V and 8 bases from J, with 11 bases between. The CDR3 DNA is TGTGCCAGCAGCGTAGAGGAGGACCAGGAAGCTTTCTTT. It is translated as CASSVEEDQEAFF. Full variable domain (outside the CDR3, taken from reference TRBV9 and TRBJ1-1): DSGVTQTPKHLITATGQRVTLRCSPRSGDLSVYWYQQSLDQGLQFLIQYYNGEERAKGNILERFSAQQFPDLHSELNLSSLELGDSALYFCASSVEEDQEAFFGQGTRLTVV.

This CDR3 reads CASSQDPFPSRSTDTQYF. The CDR3 DNA is TGCGCCAGCAGCCAAGACCCCTTTCCTAGCCGATCCACAGATACGCAGTATTTT. This rearrangement joins TRBV4-1 to TRBJ2-3, with a tentative D call TRBD2 (5 bases). The V end was cut by 0 bases, the J end by 2 bases, with 18 bases between. Per the germline V gene, CDR1 is MGHRA and CDR2 is YSYEKL. This CDR3 region has 18 residues.

The chain uses TRBV7-2 and TRBJ2-1; D is ambiguous. The CDR3 runs to 8 residues. The germline V and J ends were trimmed by 4 bases and 13 bases, with 2 bases remaining between them. The germline V gene has CDR1 SGHTA and CDR2 FQGNSA. CDR3 coding DNA: TGTGCCAGCAGCTCTCAGTTCTTC. Translated: CASSSQFF.